This passage covers 27 T cell receptor beta chains from one sample sequenced in a study of T cells in Graves' hyperthyroidism and ophthalmopathy. RNA transcripts served as the template for amplifying TCR beta CDR3 regions. The HTBI set primed first-round TCR CDR3 RT-PCR. TCRdb re-called the multiplex PCR reads through MiXCR, storing one row per CDR3 protein. The table has about 700,000 distinct CDR3 sequences, 40% to 55% seen once; the top ten hold about 7%. The sequencing sample was made of peripheral blood or thyroid tissue (not recorded which). The source is an adult man with Graves' disease, either hyperthyroidism or ophthalmopathy (not recorded which).

This clonotype has ten or more counts. The genes are TRBV7-9 and TRBJ2-6; no clear D. The ends were cut back, 2 bases at V and 0 bases at J, with 5 bases in the middle. The CDR3 totals 15 residues. The germline gives CDR1 SEHNR, CDR2 FQNEAQ (reference sequence). Here the CDR3 reads CASSLKSSGANVLTF. The CDR3 nucleotides read TGTGCCAGCAGCTTAAAGAGCTCTGGGGCCAACGTCCTGACTTTC.

Remarks on this clonotype: A read error may account for a junction end that differs from germline. The CDR3 DNA reads TGTGCCAGCAGTCCCCTGAGTCGGGGGGTGGGAGAGACCCAGTACTTC. It yields the protein CASSPLSRGVGETQYF. The V gene is TRBV24-1, the J gene TRBJ2-5; 7 bases match TRBD2. Germline loops: CDR1 KGHDR, CDR2 SFDVKD. The CDR3 sequence is 16 residues long.

At least ten counts were recorded for this clonotype. The chain carries TRBV2 and TRBJ1-5; 8 positions match TRBD1. There are 15 residues in the CDR3. Trimming took 7 bases from V and 2 from J; bases not matched to a gene: 7. Per germline, CDR1 SNHLY and CDR2 FYNNEI. The CDR3 spells CASNLGQGGNQPQHF. The DNA of the CDR3 is TGTGCCAGCAACCTAGGACAGGGCGGCAATCAGCCCCAGCATTTT.

This clonotype was recorded many times. V usage is TRBV7-9 and J usage is TRBJ2-6; the match to TRBD1 covers 10 bases. This CDR3 is 16 amino acids long. CDR1 and CDR2 from the germline V gene are SEHNR and FQNEAQ (reference sequence). Losses at the gene ends were 9 bases for V and 4 bases for J; bases not matched to a gene: 9. The CDR3 sequence is CASPGTGAAGANVLTF. The CDR3 nucleotides read TGTGCCAGTCCCGGGACAGGGGCTGCCGGGGCCAACGTCCTGACTTTC.

The chain employs TRBV10-3 and TRBJ2-2, with D perhaps TRBD2 (6 bases). CDR3 length equals 19 residues. Trimming removed 0 bases from V and 0 bases from J, with 17 bases in between. Germline loops: CDR1 ENHRY, CDR2 SYGVKD. The CDR3, as DNA: TGTGCCATCAGTGAGTCGTGGGGGACCGGGACTCCGAACACCGGGGAGCTGTTTTTT. As protein: CAISESWGTGTPNTGELFF.

There are many counts of this clonotype. The genes are TRBV7-2 and TRBJ1-2; 10 bases line up with TRBD1. V trimming: 5 bases; J trimming: 3 bases; junction bases outside the gene matches: 3. The CDR3 runs 14 residues. CDR1 is SGHTA, CDR2 FQGNSA, per germline. CDR3 coding DNA: TGTGCCAGCAGCACGACAGGGGGCTACTATGGCTACACCTTC. As protein: CASSTTGGYYGYTF.

This chain uses TRBV29-1 with TRBJ2-7; no reliable D call. CDR3 size: 12 residues. From germline, CDR1 is SQVTM and CDR2 ANQGSEA. The CDR3 DNA follows: TGCAGAGAGAACGGTAACTCCTACGAGCAGTACTTC. This gives the protein CRENGNSYEQYF.

DNA of the CDR3: TGCAGTGCTAGAGACAAATTACCAGGGCCCGGCGATTCACCCCTCCACTTT. It is translated as CSARDKLPGPGDSPLHF. The V call is TRBV20-1, the J call TRBJ1-6; a weak D match, TRBD1 (5 bases). This CDR3 is built from 17 residues. The ends were cut back, 0 bases at V and 8 bases at J, with 20 bases in the middle. The germline gives CDR1 DFQATT, CDR2 SNEGSKA (reference sequence).

This clonotype turned up a few times. This sequence joins TRBV19 and TRBJ1-4; a possible D gene is TRBD1 (6 bases). Trimming shortened V by 8 bases and J by 5 bases, and 15 bases separated the two germline ends. The germline V gene has CDR1 LNHDA and CDR2 SQIVND (reference sequence). This CDR3 has 14 residues. The CDR3 coding sequence is TGTGCCAGTGCTTCAGGGGCGGTAAATGAAAAACTGTTTTTT. Its translation is CASASGAVNEKLFF.

The table lists this clonotype with a few counts. The CDR3 reads CASYRGQGYYEQYF. The CDR3 bases are TGTGCCAGCTACCGGGGACAGGGTTACTACGAGCAGTACTTC. V is TRBV11-2 and J is TRBJ2-7; 9 bases fit TRBD1. Germline CDR1 and CDR2: SGHAT and FQNNGV. The length of the CDR3 is 14 residues. Losses at the gene ends were 8 bases for V and 3 bases for J; bases not matched to a gene: 8. The full variable domain, completed using reference TRBV11-2 and TRBJ2-7, is EAGVAQSPRYKIIEKRQSVAFWCNPISGHATLYWYQQILGQGPKLLIQFQNNGVVDDSQLPKDRFSAERLKGVDSTLKIQPAKLEDSAVYLCASYRGQGYYEQYFGPGTRLTVT.

In its sample, this clonotype was seen many times. The gene calls are TRBV7-9 and TRBJ1-2; TRBD1 matches 8 bases. This CDR3 contains 14 residues. Germline V gene lookup returns CDR1 SEHNR and CDR2 FQNEAQ (reference sequence). The junction had 9 bases not matched to a gene; V was cut back by 5 bases and J by 7 bases. Here the CDR3 DNA reads TGTGCCAGCAGCAAAGGACAGGGCGAAGCTGGCTACACCTTC. Translating it yields CASSKGQGEAGYTF. The full variable domain, completed using reference TRBV7-9 and TRBJ1-2, is DTGVSQNPRHKITKRGQNVTFRCDPISEHNRLYWYRQTLGQGPEFLTYFQNEAQLEKSRLLSDRFSAERPKGSFSTLEIQRTEQGDSAMYLCASSKGQGEAGYTFGSGTRLTVV.

Turning to this clonotype: A read error may be the cause here, since a much bigger clone is one base away. The gene calls are TRBV20-1 and TRBJ2-7; D not resolved. The CDR3 extends over 13 amino acids. Germline lookup yields CDR1 DFQATT and CDR2 SNEGSKA (reference sequence). V lost 1 base, J lost 0 bases, and 7 bases lay in between. CDR3 region: CSARVSVSYEQYF. The CDR3 DNA reads as TGCAGTGCTAGAGTCTCGGTCTCCTACGAGCAGTACTTC.

This sequence joins TRBV20-1 and TRBJ2-7; D uncertain. The CDR3 is 11 amino acids. Germline V gene sequence: CDR1 DFQATT, CDR2 SNEGSKA (reference sequence). V shed 3 bases and J shed 7 bases, with 10 bases lying between them. The CDR3 region is CSASRGLEQYF. For the CDR3, the DNA is TGCAGTGCTAGTCGTGGCTTAGAGCAGTACTTC.

Remarks on this clonotype: A much larger clone differs from this one at a single base, so this may be a read error. This chain joins TRBV19 and TRBJ1-6, with TRBD1 matching 7 bases. The CDR3 has 15 amino acids. Germline-derived CDR1 and CDR2 are LNHDA and SQIVND (reference sequence). The V and J ends lost 11 bases and 0 bases, in that order; junction bases with no gene match: 7. The CDR3 coding sequence is TGTGCCGCCCGACAGGGAAGCTCCTATAATTCACCCCTCCACTTT. Translation: CAARQGSSYNSPLHF.

This clonotype has a count of ten or more. This CDR3 is CATSGSTGDEQYF. CDR3 in DNA: TGTGCCACCAGTGGATCGACAGGGGACGAGCAGTACTTC. V and J are TRBV24-1 and TRBJ2-7, with 8 bases fitting TRBD1. Germline V gene sequence: CDR1 KGHDR, CDR2 SFDVKD. This CDR3 spans 13 amino acids. V dropped 5 bases and J dropped 5; count of bases not matched to a gene: 4.

As for this clonotype: This clone may be a read error of a much larger clone one base away. The rearrangement links TRBV25-1 to TRBJ1-6; D is ambiguous. The CDR3 extends over 12 amino acids. V dropped 3 bases and J dropped 6 bases, with 3 bases sitting between them. The germline gives CDR1 MGHDK, CDR2 SYGVNS. Here the CDR3 reads CASSDTNSPLHF. The DNA for the CDR3 is TGTGCCAGCAGTGACACTAATTCACCCCTCCACTTT.

Points on this clonotype: One junction end disagrees with the germline gene, perhaps due to a read error. The genes are TRBV10-2 and TRBJ1-6; TRBD1 aligns across 7 bases. The V gene's germline CDR1 is WSHSY and CDR2 SAAADI. The length of the CDR3 is 13 residues. The CDR3 DNA reads TGTGCCACGCTGGGCCAGGGGGATCCACCCCTCCACTTT. Translating gives CATLGQGDPPLHF.

The rearrangement joins TRBV19 to TRBJ2-7; 11 bases are shared with TRBD1. V dropped 6 bases and J dropped 3; count of bases not matched to a gene: 13. The CDR3 is 17 residues long. CDR1 is LNHDA, CDR2 SQIVND, per germline (reference sequence). The CDR3 protein is CASSEENRDRGDYEQYF. CDR3 bases: TGTGCCAGTAGCGAGGAAAACAGGGACAGGGGGGACTACGAGCAGTACTTC. The full variable domain, with the rest looked up from reference TRBV19 and TRBJ2-7, is DGGITQSPKYLFRKEGQNVTLSCEQNLNHDAMYWYRQDPGQGLRLIYYSQIVNDFQKGDIAEGYSVSREKKESFPLTVTSAQKNPTAFYLCASSEENRDRGDYEQYFGPGTRLTVT.

This clonotype was detected many times. The chain recombines TRBV2 with TRBJ1-2, with TRBD1 matching 7 bases. The CDR3 has 14 amino acids. Germline CDR1 and CDR2: SNHLY and FYNNEI. The ends lost 7 bases at V and 0 bases at J; junction bases unmatched: 5. CDR3 sequence reads: CASKDRTANYGYTF. Written as DNA, the CDR3 is TGTGCCAGCAAGGACAGGACCGCTAACTATGGCTACACCTTC.

The chain couples TRBV29-1 to TRBJ1-5, with D maybe TRBD1 (5 bases). This CDR3 is built from 11 residues. The germline gives CDR1 SQVTM, CDR2 ANQGSEA. CDR3 nucleotide sequence: TGCAGGTGGGCGGGGGACCAGCCCCAGCATTTT. Amino acids: CRWAGDQPQHF.

This clonotype has a handful of counts. This chain uses TRBV7-9 with TRBJ1-2; D remains unclear. CDR3 length: 14 amino acids. From germline, CDR1 is SEHNR and CDR2 FQNEAQ (reference sequence). The ends were cut back, 3 bases at V and 1 base at J, with 9 bases in the middle. In DNA form, the CDR3 reads TGTGCCAGCAGCTTTACCGGATATAACTATGGCTACACCTTC. Translation: CASSFTGYNYGYTF.

The genes are TRBV7-2 and TRBJ2-5, with a possible D match to TRBD2 (7 bases). The CDR3 covers 14 residues. CDR1 and CDR2 from the germline V gene are SGHTA and FQGNSA. The V end lost 7 bases, the J end lost 4 bases, and 16 bases lay between the germline ends. The CDR3 DNA follows: TGTGCCAGCACCCCGGGGAGGGGGAGAGAGACCCAGTACTTC. Translated: CASTPGRGRETQYF. Full variable domain (rest looked up from reference TRBV7-2 and TRBJ2-5): GAGVSQSPSNKVTEKGKDVELRCDPISGHTALYWYRQSLGQGLEFLIYFQGNSAPDKSGLPSDRFSAERTGGSVSTLTIQRTQQEDSAVYLCASTPGRGRETQYFGPGTRLLVL.

This clonotype has a handful of counts. The genes are TRBV2 and TRBJ2-7, with no clear D. The germline CDR1 and CDR2 sequences are SNHLY and FYNNEI. The CDR3 has 12 amino acids. The V end was cut by 10 bases, the J end by 4 bases, with 14 bases between. Here the CDR3 DNA reads TGTGCCACTCGTGGAGCGTGGTACGAGCAGTACTTC. It is translated as CATRGAWYEQYF. The full variable domain, rest sourced from reference TRBV2 and TRBJ2-7, is EPEVTQTPSHQVTQMGQEVILRCVPISNHLYFYWYRQILGQKVEFLVSFYNNEISEKSEIFDDQFSVERPDGSNFTLKIRSTKLEDSAMYFCATRGAWYEQYFGPGTRLTVT.

The CDR3 is CASSLGQGSVNYGYTF. CDR3 DNA: TGTGCCAGCAGCCTCGGACAGGGAAGCGTTAACTATGGCTACACCTTC. The chain joins TRBV14 to TRBJ1-2; 8 nucleotides agree with TRBD1. This CDR3 has 16 residues. Germline values: CDR1 SGHDN, CDR2 FVKESK. The V and J ends lost 4 bases and 1 base, in that order; junction bases with no gene match: 8.

This clonotype was recorded at least ten times. CDR3 residues: CASSEEQETQYF. Here the CDR3 DNA reads TGTGCCAGCAGCGAGGAGCAAGAGACCCAGTACTTC. The gene calls are TRBV2 and TRBJ2-5; D remains unclear. The length of the CDR3 is 12 residues. Germline values: CDR1 SNHLY, CDR2 FYNNEI. Trimming removed 6 bases at V and 2 bases at J, with 7 bases between.

This clonotype has more than one count but fewer than ten. This chain links TRBV12-3 or TRBV12-4 with TRBJ1-4; 12 nucleotides align to TRBD1. The CDR3 spans 15 residues. The J segment lost 9 bases and the V segment lost 7 bases, leaving 9 bases of the junction unmatched. The CDR3 spells CASNLPGTGGQKLFF. In nucleotides, the CDR3 is TGTGCCAGCAACCTCCCCGGGACAGGGGGCCAAAAACTGTTTTTT.

In its sample, this clonotype was seen many times. The chain uses TRBV5-1 and TRBJ1-6; D is uncertain. Trimming took 4 bases from V and 3 from J, leaving 11 bases between them. Germline V gene lookup returns CDR1 SGHRS and CDR2 YFSETQ. This CDR3 is built from 15 residues. CDR3 in DNA: TGCGCCAGCAGCCCCGGTGGCAGCTATAATTCACCCCTCCACTTT. Translating gives CASSPGGSYNSPLHF.